The clone carrying this T cell receptor beta chain has at least ten counts. This record belongs to a study of early T cells in non-severe SARS-CoV-2 infection. This CDR3 contains 13 residues. Germline values: CDR1 KGHSH, CDR2 LQKENI. Trimming took 4 bases from V and 4 from J, leaving 8 bases between them. TCRdb ran MiXCR on the 5' RACE reads and lists one entry per CDR3 protein. The sample gives tens of thousands of distinct CDR3 sequences, over 10% of which show up once; roughly 5.2% is in the top ten. This receptor was identified in an adult who was a healthcare worker with PCR-confirmed SARS-CoV-2 infection or an uninfected control (not recorded which). The genes are TRBV18 and TRBJ2-1; D ambiguous. Material for sequencing was whole blood. CDR3 sequence: CASSLDLYNEQFF. CDR3 nucleotide sequence: TGTGCCAGCTCACTTGATTTATACAATGAGCAGTTCTTC.